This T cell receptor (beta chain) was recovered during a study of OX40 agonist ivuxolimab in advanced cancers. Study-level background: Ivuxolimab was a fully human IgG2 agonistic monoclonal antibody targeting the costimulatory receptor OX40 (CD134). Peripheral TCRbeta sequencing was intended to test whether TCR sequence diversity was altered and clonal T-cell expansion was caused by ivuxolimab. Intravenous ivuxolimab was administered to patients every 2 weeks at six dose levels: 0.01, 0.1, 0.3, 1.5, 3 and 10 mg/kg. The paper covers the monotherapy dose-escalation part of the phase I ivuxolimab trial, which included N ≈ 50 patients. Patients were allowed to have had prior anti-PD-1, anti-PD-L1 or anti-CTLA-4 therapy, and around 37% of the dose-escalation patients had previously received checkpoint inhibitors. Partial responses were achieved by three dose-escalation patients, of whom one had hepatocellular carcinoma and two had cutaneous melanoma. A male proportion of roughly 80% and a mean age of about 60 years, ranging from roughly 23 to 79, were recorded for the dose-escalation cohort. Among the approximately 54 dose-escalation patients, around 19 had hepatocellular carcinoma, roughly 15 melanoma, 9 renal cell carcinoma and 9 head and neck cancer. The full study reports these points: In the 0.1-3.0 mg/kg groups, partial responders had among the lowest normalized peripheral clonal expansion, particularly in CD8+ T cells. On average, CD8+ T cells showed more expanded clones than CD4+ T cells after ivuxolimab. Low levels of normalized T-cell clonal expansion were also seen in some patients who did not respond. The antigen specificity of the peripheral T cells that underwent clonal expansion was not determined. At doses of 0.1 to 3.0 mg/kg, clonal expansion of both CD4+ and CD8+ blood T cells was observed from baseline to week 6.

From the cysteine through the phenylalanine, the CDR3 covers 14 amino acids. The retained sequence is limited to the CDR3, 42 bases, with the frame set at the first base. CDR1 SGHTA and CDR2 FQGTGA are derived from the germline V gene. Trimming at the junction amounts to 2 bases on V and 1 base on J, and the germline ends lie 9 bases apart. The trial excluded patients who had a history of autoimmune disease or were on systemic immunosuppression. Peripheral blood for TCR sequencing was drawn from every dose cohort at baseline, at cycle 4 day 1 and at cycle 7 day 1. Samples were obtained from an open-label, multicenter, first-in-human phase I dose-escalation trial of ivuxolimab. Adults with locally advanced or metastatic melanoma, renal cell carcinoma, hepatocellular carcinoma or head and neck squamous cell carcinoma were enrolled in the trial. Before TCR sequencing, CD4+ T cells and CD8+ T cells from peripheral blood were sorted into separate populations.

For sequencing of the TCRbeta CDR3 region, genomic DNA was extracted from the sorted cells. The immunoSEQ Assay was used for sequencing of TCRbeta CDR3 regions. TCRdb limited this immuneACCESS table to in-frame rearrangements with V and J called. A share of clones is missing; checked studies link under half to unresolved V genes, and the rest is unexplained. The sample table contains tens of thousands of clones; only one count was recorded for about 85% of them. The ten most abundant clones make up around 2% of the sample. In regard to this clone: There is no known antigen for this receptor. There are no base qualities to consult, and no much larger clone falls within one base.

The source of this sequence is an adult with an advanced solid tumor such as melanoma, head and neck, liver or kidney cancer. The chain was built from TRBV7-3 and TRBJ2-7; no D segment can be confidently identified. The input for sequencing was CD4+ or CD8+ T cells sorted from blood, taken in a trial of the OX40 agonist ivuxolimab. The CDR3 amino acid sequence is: CASSLVGTSYEQYF. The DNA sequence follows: TGTGCCAGCAGCTTAGTGGGAACATCCTACGAGCAGTACTTC.